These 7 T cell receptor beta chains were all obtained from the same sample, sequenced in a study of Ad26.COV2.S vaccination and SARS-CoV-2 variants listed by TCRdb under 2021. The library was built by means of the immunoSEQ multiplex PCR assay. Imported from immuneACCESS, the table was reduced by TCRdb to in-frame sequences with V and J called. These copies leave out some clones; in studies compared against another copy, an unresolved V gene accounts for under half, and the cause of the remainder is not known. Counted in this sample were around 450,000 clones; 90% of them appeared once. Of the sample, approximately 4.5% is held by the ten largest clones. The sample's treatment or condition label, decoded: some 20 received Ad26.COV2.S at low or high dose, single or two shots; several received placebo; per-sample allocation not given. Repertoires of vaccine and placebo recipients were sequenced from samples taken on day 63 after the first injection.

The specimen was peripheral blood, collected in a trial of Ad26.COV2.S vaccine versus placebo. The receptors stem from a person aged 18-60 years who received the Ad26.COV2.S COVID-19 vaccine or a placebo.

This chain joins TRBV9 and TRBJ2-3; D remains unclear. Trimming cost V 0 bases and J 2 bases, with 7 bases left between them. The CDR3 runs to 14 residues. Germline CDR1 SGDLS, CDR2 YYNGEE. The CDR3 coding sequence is TGTGCCAGCAGCGTAGACCCGACCACAGATACGCAGTATTTT. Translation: CASSVDPTTDTQYF.

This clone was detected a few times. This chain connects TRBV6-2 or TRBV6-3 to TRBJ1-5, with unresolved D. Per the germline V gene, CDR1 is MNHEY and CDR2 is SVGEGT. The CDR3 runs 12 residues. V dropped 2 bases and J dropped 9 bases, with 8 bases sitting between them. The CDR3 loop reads CASSYTSMPQHF. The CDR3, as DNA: TGTGCCAGCAGTTACACGTCTATGCCCCAGCATTTT.

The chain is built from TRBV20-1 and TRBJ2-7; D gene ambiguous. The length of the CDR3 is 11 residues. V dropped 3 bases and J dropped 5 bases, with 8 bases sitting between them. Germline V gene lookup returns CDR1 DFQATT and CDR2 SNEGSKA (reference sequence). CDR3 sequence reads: CSASPGHEQYF. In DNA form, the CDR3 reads TGCAGTGCTAGCCCCGGCCACGAGCAGTACTTC.

CDR3 residues: CASSQKGSSGRGFTDTQYF. DNA of the CDR3: TGTGCCAGCAGCCAAAAGGGGTCGAGCGGGAGGGGGTTCACAGATACGCAGTATTTT. V and J are TRBV3-1 (or the pseudogene TRBV3-2) and TRBJ2-3; 10 nucleotides match TRBD2. Germline V gene sequence: CDR1 LGHDT, CDR2 YNNKEL (reference sequence). The CDR3 runs to 19 residues. The junction had 13 bases not matched to a gene; V was cut back by 2 bases and J by 2 bases.

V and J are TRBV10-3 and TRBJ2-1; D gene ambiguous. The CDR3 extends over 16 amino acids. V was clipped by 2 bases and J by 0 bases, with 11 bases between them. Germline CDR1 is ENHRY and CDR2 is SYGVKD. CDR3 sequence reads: CAISENGVPSYNEQFF. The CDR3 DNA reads TGTGCCATCAGTGAGAACGGAGTCCCCTCCTACAATGAGCAGTTCTTC.

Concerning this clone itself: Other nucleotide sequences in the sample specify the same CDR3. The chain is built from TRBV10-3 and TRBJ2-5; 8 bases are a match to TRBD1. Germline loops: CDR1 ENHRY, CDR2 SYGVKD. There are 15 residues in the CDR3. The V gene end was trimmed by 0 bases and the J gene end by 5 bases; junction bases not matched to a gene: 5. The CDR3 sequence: CAISESGTGEETQYF. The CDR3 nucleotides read TGTGCCATCAGTGAGTCGGGGACAGGAGAGGAGACCCAGTACTTC.

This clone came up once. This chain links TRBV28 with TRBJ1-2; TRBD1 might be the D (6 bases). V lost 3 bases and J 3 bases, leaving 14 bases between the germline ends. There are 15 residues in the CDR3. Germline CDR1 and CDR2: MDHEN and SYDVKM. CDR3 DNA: TGTGCCAGCAGTTTTCCCCAGGGGAGGTACTATGGCTACACCTTC. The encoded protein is CASSFPQGRYYGYTF.